Listed below are T cell receptor beta chains from one sample, sequenced in a study of T cells after posttransplantation cyclophosphamide. Some clones are missing from TCRdb's copy, which holds only in-frame ones; the method was immunoSEQ multiplex PCR. The data show roughly 23,000 clones, more than 80% seen once. Source: PBMCs, taken after an allogeneic stem cell transplant with a calcineurin inhibitor and methotrexate. The receptors were gathered from a female patient aged 45-60 years who received an allogeneic stem cell transplant from an unrelated donor, was CMV-positive, and had chronic GVHD only. The T cells may come from the graft donor. Both conserved end residues are part of each CDR3. Clone size is given for some rows only: seen once, a few or many times, or a class if the clone is expanded.

cdr3_aa: CATRPEFGPLYEQYF
j_call: TRBJ2-7
clone_size: -
v_call: TRBV15

cdr3_aa: CASSSGQNTEAFF
j_call: TRBJ1-1
clone_size: -
v_call: TRBV6-5

cdr3_aa: CASSSDRANTGELFF
j_call: TRBJ2-2
clone_size: -
v_call: TRBV5-1

cdr3_aa: CASSPRTGAGNQPQHF
j_call: TRBJ1-5
clone_size: -
v_call: TRBV18

cdr3_aa: CASSIGGKVYEQYF
j_call: -
clone_size: -
v_call: TRBV19

cdr3_aa: CASSLSQGANEKLFF
j_call: TRBJ1-4
clone_size: -
v_call: TRBV28

cdr3_aa: CASTRLAGVSYEQYF
j_call: TRBJ2-7
clone_size: -
v_call: TRBV28

cdr3_aa: CASSQDLGTGASFYGYTF
j_call: TRBJ1-2
clone_size: -
v_call: TRBV4-3

cdr3_aa: CASSQDYPRGNQPQHF
j_call: TRBJ1-5
clone_size: -
v_call: TRBV4-1

cdr3_aa: CASSPSRTSLTYEQYF
j_call: TRBJ2-7
clone_size: -
v_call: TRBV7-2

cdr3_aa: CASSLLAGEAYEQYF
j_call: TRBJ2-7
clone_size: -
v_call: TRBV11-2

cdr3_aa: CASSLGGALWGNTIYF
j_call: TRBJ1-3
clone_size: -
v_call: TRBV11-2

cdr3_aa: CASSLYQGINEKLFF
j_call: TRBJ1-4
clone_size: -
v_call: TRBV7-8

cdr3_aa: CASSLLTGGLPYGYTF
j_call: TRBJ1-2
clone_size: -
v_call: TRBV5-1

cdr3_aa: CASSRTGLSSYNEQFF
j_call: TRBJ2-1
clone_size: -
v_call: TRBV7-2

cdr3_aa: CASRVIQGSYEQYF
j_call: TRBJ2-7
clone_size: -
v_call: TRBV6-1

cdr3_aa: CASSLGTGFTDTQYF
j_call: TRBJ2-3
clone_size: -
v_call: TRBV5-1

cdr3_aa: CASSYVDTSQETQYF
j_call: TRBJ2-5
clone_size: -
v_call: TRBV6-5

cdr3_aa: CASTRPGQGTFF
j_call: TRBJ1-1
clone_size: -
v_call: TRBV19

cdr3_aa: CASSLGGTREETQYF
j_call: TRBJ2-5
clone_size: -
v_call: TRBV7-8

cdr3_aa: CASSPWDTISYEQYF
j_call: TRBJ2-7
clone_size: few
v_call: TRBV7-9

cdr3_aa: CASSHRRGGHEQYF
j_call: TRBJ2-7
clone_size: -
v_call: TRBV14

cdr3_aa: CASSSQVFNTEAFF
j_call: TRBJ1-1
clone_size: -
v_call: TRBV5-5

cdr3_aa: CASSLPTASYEQYF
j_call: TRBJ2-7
clone_size: -
v_call: TRBV4-1

cdr3_aa: CASSLVLTDTQYF
j_call: TRBJ2-3
clone_size: -
v_call: TRBV5-1

cdr3_aa: CAWIQGMNTEAFF
j_call: TRBJ1-1
clone_size: -
v_call: TRBV30

cdr3_aa: CASSQGHARSAKNIQYF
j_call: TRBJ2-4
clone_size: -
v_call: TRBV19

cdr3_aa: CASSSAPQGFLGEKLFF
j_call: TRBJ1-4
clone_size: -
v_call: TRBV7-9

cdr3_aa: CSVTRTSKETQYF
j_call: TRBJ2-5
clone_size: -
v_call: TRBV29-1

cdr3_aa: CASSEYRGLYTDTQYF
j_call: TRBJ2-3
clone_size: -
v_call: TRBV25-1